One and the same sample provided the 24 T cell receptor beta chains below, sequenced in a study of cytomegalovirus exposure and HLA in healthy donors. PCR primers comprised 60 Vbeta and 13 Jbeta primers. The method was immunoSEQ multiplex PCR; TCRdb's version includes in-frame clones alone and lacks a portion of them. The sample yields 150,000 or so clones, 60% to 80% seen once. The material sequenced was PBMCs. The receptors stem from a man between 40 and 49 years old in good health and CMV-seropositive.

The genes are TRBV29-1 and TRBJ2-7; D unclear. Looked up from germline, CDR1 is SQVTM and CDR2 is ANQGSEA. V gave up 6 bases and J gave up 2 bases, with 11 bases separating them. The CDR3 spans 12 residues. CDR3 residues: CSVLTVTYEQYF. The DNA of the CDR3 is TGCAGCGTCCTCACGGTCACCTACGAGCAGTACTTC.

CDR3 in amino acids: CASSDPGQGNTEAFF. In DNA, the CDR3 is TGTGCCAGCAGTGACCCGGGACAGGGGAACACTGAAGCTTTCTTT. J is TRBJ1-1 and V is TRBV25-1, with 9 bases identical to TRBD1. Per germline, CDR1 MGHDK and CDR2 SYGVNS. CDR3 length: 15 amino acids. The V and J ends lost 3 bases and 1 base, in that order; junction bases with no gene match: 3. Using reference TRBV25-1 and TRBJ1-1 for the parts outside the CDR3, the full variable domain is EADIYQTPRYLVIGTGKKITLECSQTMGHDKMYWYQQDPGMELHLIHYSYGVNSTEKGDLSSESTVSRIRTEHFPLTLESARPSHTSQYLCASSDPGQGNTEAFFGQGTRLTVV.

The chain is built from TRBV12-5 and TRBJ2-5; 12 nucleotides match TRBD2. Germline trimming cut 5 bases from V and 2 bases from J; bases unmatched to any gene: 3. The germline gives CDR1 LGHNT, CDR2 FRNRAP. This CDR3 is built from 15 residues. The CDR3 DNA sequence: TGTGCTAGTGGTAGCGGACTAGCGGGACAAGAGACCCAGTACTTC. Its protein product is CASGSGLAGQETQYF.

J is TRBJ2-2 and V is TRBV9; TRBD1 matches 9 bases. The ends lost 3 bases at V and 2 bases at J; junction bases unmatched: 8. Germline CDR1 reads SGDLS; CDR2 reads YYNGEE. There are 17 residues in the CDR3. CDR3 DNA: TGTGCCAGCAGCGCCGAGGGACAGGGTTTTAACACCGGGGAGCTGTTTTTT. Its translation: CASSAEGQGFNTGELFF.

This clone was counted once. The chain is built from TRBV10-3 and TRBJ2-1, with TRBD2 matching 10 bases. The germline V gene has CDR1 ENHRY and CDR2 SYGVKD. The J segment lost 4 bases and the V segment lost 2 bases, leaving 8 bases of the junction unmatched. The CDR3 extends over 17 amino acids. CDR3 sequence: CAISEAGRAGGYNEQFF. In DNA, the CDR3 is TGTGCCATCAGTGAGGCCGGGCGAGCGGGAGGGTACAATGAGCAGTTCTTC.

The chain uses TRBV23-1 and TRBJ2-1, with D tentatively TRBD1 (6 bases). TRBV23-1 is an open reading frame, and its role is uncertain. Trimming pared 5 bases from V and 4 bases from J, leaving 21 bases between. The CDR3 has 17 amino acids. The CDR3 loop is CASSETRTEIRYNEQFF. In nucleotides, the CDR3 is TGCGCCAGCAGTGAAACCCGGACAGAGATACGATACAATGAGCAGTTCTTC.

The rearrangement links TRBV11-3 to TRBJ2-1, with a tentative D call TRBD1 (5 bases). The V end lost 1 base, the J end lost 1 base, and 17 bases lay between the germline ends. Looked up from germline, CDR1 is SGHNT and CDR2 is YENEEA. The length of the CDR3 is 18 residues. CDR3 DNA sequence: TGTGCCAGCAGCTTAGGTTTAGGGGTCGGTGGGTCCTACAATGAGCAGTTCTTC. It is translated as CASSLGLGVGGSYNEQFF. The full variable domain, in which reference TRBV11-3 and TRBJ2-1 provide the parts outside the CDR3, is EAGVVQSPRYKIIEKKQPVAFWCNPISGHNTLYWYLQNLGQGPELLIRYENEEAVDDSQLPKDRFSAERLKGVDSTLKIQPAELGDSAVYLCASSLGLGVGGSYNEQFFGPGTRLTVL.

On this clone: A read error may account for a junction end that differs from germline. The gene calls are TRBV7-7 and TRBJ2-5; 11 bases align to TRBD2. Germline V lookup: CDR1 SSHAT, CDR2 FNYEAQ (reference sequence). This CDR3 has 14 residues. CDR3: CASSLTSGEETQYF. The CDR3 DNA is TGTGCTAGCAGCCTGACTAGCGGGGAAGAGACCCAGTACTTC.

The chain is built from TRBV10-3 and TRBJ2-5; 7 nucleotides match TRBD1. Looked up from germline, CDR1 is ENHRY and CDR2 is SYGVKD. V dropped 3 bases and J dropped 5; count of bases not matched to a gene: 3. CDR3 length: 13 residues. CDR3: CAISDTGVETQYF. The DNA of the CDR3 is TGTGCCATCAGTGACACAGGGGTGGAGACCCAGTACTTC.

V usage is TRBV6-1 and J usage is TRBJ1-1, with 7 bases aligning to TRBD1. The germline V gene has CDR1 MNHNS and CDR2 SASEGT. The CDR3 sequence is 14 residues long. V trimming: 5 bases; J trimming: 10 bases; junction bases outside the gene matches: 13. In nucleotides, the CDR3 is TGTGCCAGCAGTCCCCTACAGGGGAGAGATCGAGCTTTCTTT. Amino acids: CASSPLQGRDRAFF.

This chain joins TRBV25-1 and TRBJ2-7, with D possibly TRBD1 on 6 matching bases. This CDR3 comprises 14 residues. CDR1 is MGHDK, CDR2 SYGVNS, per germline. Trimming cost V 4 bases and J 4 bases, with 14 bases left between them. The CDR3 DNA reads TGTGCCAGCAGTGGTTACACAGGGATATACGAGCAGTACTTC. Its translation: CASSGYTGIYEQYF.

The CDR3 region has the DNA TGTGCCAGCAGCCCCGGGACAGGGGGCTGGGGCCAGCCCCAGCATTTT. Translating it yields CASSPGTGGWGQPQHF. The chain joins TRBV7-9 to TRBJ1-5; 12 positions agree with TRBD1. Trimming removed 5 bases from V and 7 bases from J; junction bases left unmatched: 9. The CDR3 sequence is 16 residues long. Per germline, CDR1 SEHNR and CDR2 FQNEAQ (reference sequence).

The V gene is TRBV9, the J gene TRBJ2-1; D not resolved. From germline, CDR1 is SGDLS and CDR2 YYNGEE. Trimming stripped 4 bases from V and 0 bases from J, with 8 bases between. The CDR3 is 14 residues long. In DNA form, the CDR3 reads TGTGCCAGCAGCCCACGGAGCTCCTACAATGAGCAGTTCTTC. This encodes CASSPRSSYNEQFF.

This chain connects TRBV7-2 to TRBJ1-1, with 7 bases lining up with TRBD1. Germline V gene sequence: CDR1 SGHTA, CDR2 FQGNSA. This CDR3 region has 12 residues. J was trimmed by 7 bases and V by 6 bases; bases with no gene match: 5. DNA for the CDR3: TGTGCCAGCAGTCAGACAGGGATTGAAGCTTTCTTT. Its translation: CASSQTGIEAFF.

This clone was recorded a few times. This chain uses TRBV27 with TRBJ2-2, with D unclear. Trimming took 4 bases from V and 5 from J, leaving 8 bases between them. The CDR3 length is 13 residues. Germline V lookup: CDR1 MNHEY, CDR2 SMNVEV (reference sequence). As DNA, the CDR3 is TGTGCCAGCAGTTACAGAGTTACCGGGGAGCTGTTTTTT. The encoded protein is CASSYRVTGELFF.

The chain carries TRBV28 and TRBJ1-3, with 7 bases that match TRBD1. This CDR3 has 15 amino acids. Germline CDR1 is MDHEN and CDR2 is SYDVKM. The V gene end was trimmed by 5 bases and the J gene end by 0 bases; junction bases not matched to a gene: 4. Here the CDR3 reads CASSPGTVSGNTIYF. The CDR3 bases are TGTGCCAGCAGTCCAGGGACAGTCTCTGGAAACACCATATATTTT.

This rearrangement joins TRBV5-6 to TRBJ1-1, with D tentatively TRBD1 (5 bases). CDR1 is SGHDT, CDR2 YYEEEE, per germline. Trimming shortened V by 0 bases and J by 0 bases, and 9 bases separated the two germline ends. The CDR3 covers 15 residues. CDR3 DNA: TGTGCCAGCAGCTTGGGCGGGACTATGAACACTGAAGCTTTCTTT. Amino acid sequence: CASSLGGTMNTEAFF.

J is TRBJ1-1 and V is TRBV2; 7 bases agree with TRBD1. V trimming: 3 bases; J trimming: 2 bases; junction bases outside the gene matches: 12. The CDR3 is 17 residues long. CDR1 is SNHLY, CDR2 FYNNEI, per germline. CDR3 region: CASSEFLLGGSNTEAFF. The CDR3 DNA sequence: TGTGCCAGCAGTGAGTTTCTCTTAGGGGGCAGCAACACTGAAGCTTTCTTT.

This rearrangement joins TRBV5-1 to TRBJ1-5, with a possible D match to TRBD1 (5 bases). The CDR3 extends over 13 amino acids. Looked up from germline, CDR1 is SGHRS and CDR2 is YFSETQ. Trimming took 0 bases from V and 6 from J, leaving 7 bases between them. The CDR3 DNA reads as TGCGCCAGCAGCTTGGTGGGGGGTCAGCCCCAGCATTTT. This translates into CASSLVGGQPQHF.

The chain recombines TRBV7-8 with TRBJ2-2, with TRBD2 identical over 9 bases. With 5 bases clipped from V and 4 bases from J, the junction kept 17 bases outside the gene matches. This CDR3 contains 19 residues. Germline CDR1 reads SGHVS; CDR2 reads FQNEAQ. This CDR3 reads CASSPGLGGRGRGTGELFF. CDR3 nucleotide sequence: TGTGCCAGCAGCCCTGGCTTGGGCGGGAGGGGGCGGGGCACCGGGGAGCTGTTTTTT.

The V call is TRBV25-1, the J call TRBJ2-3; 11 positions match TRBD1. V gave up 4 bases and J gave up 4 bases; unmatched junction bases: 4. This CDR3 comprises 15 residues. The V gene's germline CDR1 is MGHDK and CDR2 SYGVNS. DNA of the CDR3: TGTGCCAGCAGTGGAGGACAGGGGGCGGCAGATACGCAGTATTTT. The encoded protein is CASSGGQGAADTQYF.

The V and J genes are TRBV20-1 and TRBJ1-2; D unclear. The germline V and J ends were trimmed by 5 bases and 7 bases, with 11 bases remaining between them. The CDR3 is made up of 11 amino acids. Germline CDR1 reads DFQATT; CDR2 reads SNEGSKA (reference sequence). CDR3 nucleotides: TGCAGTGCTCAGGTTCTGACTGGCTACACCTTC. It codes for CSAQVLTGYTF.

This clone has only one observation. The chain joins TRBV25-1 to TRBJ2-7; D is unclear. Germline V CDR1 and CDR2: MGHDK, SYGVNS. V lost 11 bases and J 3 bases, leaving 14 bases between the germline ends. The CDR3 consists of 12 residues. This chain's CDR3 is CASETEDYEQYF. CDR3 DNA: TGTGCCTCCGAGACTGAGGACTACGAGCAGTACTTC.

The chain recombines TRBV19 with TRBJ2-2; tentatively, D is TRBD1 (6 bases). V dropped 0 bases and J dropped 4 bases, with 12 bases sitting between them. Germline V lookup: CDR1 LNHDA, CDR2 SQIVND (reference sequence). This CDR3 has 16 amino acids. CDR3 nucleotides: TGTGCCAGTAGTATAGAATTGTTAGGGGGCACCGGGGAGCTGTTTTTT. It translates to CASSIELLGGTGELFF.